One and the same sample provided the 18 T cell receptor beta chains below, sequenced in a study of T-cell reconstitution after alpha-beta-depleted transplantation in children. It was with unique molecular identifiers that the TCRbeta library was prepared. MiXCR was run by TCRdb on the PCR reads, yielding one entry per CDR3 protein. The sample has about 470,000 distinct CDR3 sequences; over 40% are singletons. The source material was PBMCs, sampled before TCRalphabeta/CD19-depleted stem cell transplant. Source of these receptors: a girl aged 2 to 10 with aplastic anemia, due to receive a stem cell transplant.

The V and J genes are TRBV6-1 and TRBJ2-1; 8 bases align to TRBD2. Germline assignment: CDR1 MNHNS and CDR2 SASEGT. V lost 6 bases to trimming and J lost 8 bases; unmatched junction nucleotides: 12. This CDR3 is 15 amino acids long. The CDR3 nucleotides read TGTGCCAGCAGACTCCCGGGACTAGGGGAGCATGAGCAGTTCTTC. This codes for CASRLPGLGEHEQFF.

This clonotype was recorded at least ten times. The V and J genes are TRBV29-1 and TRBJ2-1; D remains ambiguous. Germline V CDR1 and CDR2: SQVTM, ANQGSEA. This CDR3 has 10 amino acids. Deletions cut 4 bases from V and 8 bases from J, with 6 bases between. The CDR3 is CSVGAHEQFF. As DNA, the CDR3 is TGCAGCGTTGGGGCACATGAGCAGTTCTTC.

The gene calls are TRBV7-2 and TRBJ2-3; TRBD1 matches at 8 bases. J was trimmed by 3 bases and V by 5 bases; bases with no gene match: 7. CDR1 and CDR2 (germline): SGHTA, FQGNSA. The CDR3 covers 15 residues. CDR3 coding DNA: TGTGCCAGCAGCCGGACAGGGAGGTCGACAGATACGCAGTATTTT. Encoded protein: CASSRTGRSTDTQYF.

This clonotype was recorded at least ten times. The V gene is TRBV28, the J gene TRBJ2-4; TRBD1 agrees at 11 bases. J gave up 0 bases and V 6 bases, and 10 bases lay outside the gene matches. The CDR3 runs 18 residues. CDR1 and CDR2 from the germline V gene are MDHEN and SYDVKM. Here the CDR3 DNA reads TGTGCCAGCAGGGGACAGGGGGGACCTCCACTAGCCAAAAACATTCAGTACTTC. Its protein product is CASRGQGGPPLAKNIQYF.

The chain has TRBV10-2 and TRBJ2-3; 9 nucleotides match TRBD2. The CDR3 is 15 amino acids. Germline CDR1 WSHSY, CDR2 SAAADI. J was trimmed by 4 bases and V by 3 bases; bases with no gene match: 5. The CDR3 region has the DNA TGCGCCAGCAGTGACAGGGCTAGCGGGGCAGATACGCAGTATTTT. This translates into CASSDRASGADTQYF.

The sample holds a few counts of this clonotype. This chain joins TRBV30 and TRBJ2-3, with TRBD2 identical over 11 bases. After removal of 8 bases from V and 4 bases from J, the junction contained 11 bases not matched to a gene. The CDR3 is 15 amino acids. Per germline, CDR1 GTSNPN and CDR2 SVGIG (reference sequence). The chain's CDR3 is CARNLAGGAADTQYF. CDR3 nucleotide sequence: TGTGCCCGTAATCTAGCGGGAGGAGCGGCAGATACGCAGTATTTT.

This clonotype has a handful of counts. A much larger clone lies one base from this, so it may be a read error. The rearrangement uses TRBV20-1 and TRBJ2-3, with D possibly being TRBD2 (6 bases). This CDR3 contains 14 residues. The ends were cut back, 1 base at V and 7 bases at J, with 15 bases in the middle. Germline V lookup: CDR1 DFQATT, CDR2 SNEGSKA (reference sequence). The DNA of the CDR3 is TGCAGTGCTAGAGCCGGGAGTACCCCACATACGCAGTATTTT. Protein sequence: CSARAGSTPHTQYF.

This clonotype was counted between two and nine times. The chain carries TRBV9 and TRBJ2-3, with TRBD2 identical over 7 bases. The CDR3 has 14 residues. The germline V gene has CDR1 SGDLS and CDR2 YYNGEE. Losses at the gene ends were 7 bases for V and 1 base for J; bases not matched to a gene: 6. CDR3 nucleotides: TGTGCCAGCGCCACGGGAGGCGGCACAGATACGCAGTATTTT. It specifies CASATGGGTDTQYF.

In its sample, this clonotype was seen many times. The V and J genes are TRBV7-2 and TRBJ2-6; D is ambiguous. Germline V lookup: CDR1 SGHTA, CDR2 FQGNSA. CDR3 length equals 15 residues. The ends were cut back, 2 bases at V and 0 bases at J, with 5 bases in the middle. CDR3 sequence reads: CASSLSGSGANVLTF. DNA for the CDR3: TGTGCCAGCAGCTTATCGGGCTCTGGGGCCAACGTCCTGACTTTC.

This clonotype appeared a few times. This rearrangement joins TRBV28 to TRBJ1-2; no reliable D call. The CDR3 covers 13 residues. Germline V gene sequence: CDR1 MDHEN, CDR2 SYDVKM. V dropped 0 bases and J dropped 4 bases, with 6 bases sitting between them. CDR3 DNA sequence: TGTGCCAGCAGTTTATGGCCGAGCTATGGCTACACCTTC. Its translation: CASSLWPSYGYTF.

The chain joins TRBV19 to TRBJ1-2; D uncertain. The germline V and J ends were trimmed by 2 bases and 0 bases, with 7 bases remaining between them. The germline CDR1 and CDR2 sequences are LNHDA and SQIVND (reference sequence). CDR3 length equals 14 residues. CDR3 region: CASSIRTANYGYTF. In nucleotides, the CDR3 is TGTGCCAGTAGTATAAGGACGGCTAACTATGGCTACACCTTC.

This clonotype has only a few counts. The chain combines TRBV18 with TRBJ1-5; D perhaps matches TRBD1 (5 bases). The CDR3 totals 16 residues. V shed 2 bases and J shed 2 bases, with 13 bases lying between them. Germline V gene lookup returns CDR1 KGHSH and CDR2 LQKENI. CDR3 bases: TGTGCCAGCTCACCAATTGGGGGTGTCGGCAATCAGCCCCAGCATTTT. This gives the protein CASSPIGGVGNQPQHF.

This clonotype was seen repeatedly, ten times or more. This chain uses TRBV12-3 or TRBV12-4 with TRBJ2-2, with 9 bases aligning to TRBD1. This CDR3 is 15 amino acids long. J lost 4 bases, V lost 6 bases, and 6 bases had no gene match. The CDR3 is CASSLGTGPTGELFF. DNA for the CDR3: TGTGCCAGCAGCCTCGGGACAGGGCCCACCGGGGAGCTGTTTTTT.

This clonotype showed up just once. The J gene is TRBJ2-1, the V gene TRBV20-1; D remains unclear. Looked up from germline, CDR1 is DFQATT and CDR2 is SNEGSKA (reference sequence). The CDR3 consists of 15 residues. V shed 2 bases and J shed 3 bases, with 14 bases lying between them. CDR3 protein: CSARPPLTGYNEQFF. CDR3 in DNA: TGCAGTGCTAGACCCCCCTTAACGGGCTACAATGAGCAGTTCTTC.

This chain uses TRBV21-1 with TRBJ2-5; the D call in the table, TRBD2, was not verified against the DNA. TRBV21-1 is annotated as a pseudogene. The length of the CDR3 is 17 residues. CDR3 region: CASSKKGRDKLWETQYF. CDR3 DNA: TGTGCCAGCAGCAAAAAGGGGCGGGACAAGCTCTGGGAGACCCAGTACTTC.

This clonotype was observed many times. The CDR3 region has the DNA TGCGCCAGCAGCCTGAAGGGGCGGAGCTCCTACAATGAGCAGTTCTTC. This translates into CASSLKGRSSYNEQFF. The V and J genes are TRBV5-1 and TRBJ2-1; the D gene is possibly TRBD1 (5 bases). V gave up 4 bases and J gave up 0 bases, with 14 bases separating them. This CDR3 has 16 amino acids. Germline CDR1 reads SGHRS; CDR2 reads YFSETQ.

The chain couples TRBV20-1 to TRBJ2-5; D not resolved. V was pared by 3 bases and J by 3 bases, with 8 bases between. In germline, CDR1 is DFQATT, CDR2 SNEGSKA (reference sequence). The CDR3 contains 12 residues. As DNA, the CDR3 is TGCAGTGCTAGTACTACCGAAGAGACCCAGTACTTC. As protein: CSASTTEETQYF.

This clonotype was counted between two and nine times. A read error may produce the germline difference seen at one junction end. The rearrangement joins TRBV10-3 to TRBJ1-1; 7 nucleotides agree with TRBD1. CDR1 is ENHRY and CDR2 is SYGVKD in the germline V gene. The CDR3 contains 14 residues. Written as DNA, the CDR3 is TGTGCCGTCCGGGACAGTCCCCGGAACGCTGAAGCTTTCTTT. It specifies CAVRDSPRNAEAFF.